A single sample is the source of the 20 T cell receptor beta chains below, sequenced in a study of early T cells in non-severe SARS-CoV-2 infection. One entry per CDR3 protein results from TCRdb running MiXCR on the 5' RACE reads. The sample consists of 25,000 to 35,000 distinct CDR3 sequences, roughly 6.6% of them appearing once. The sequenced sample was whole blood. The receptors were sampled from an adult who was a healthcare worker with PCR-confirmed SARS-CoV-2 infection or an uninfected control (not recorded which).

This clonotype was seen ten or more times. V usage is TRBV6-5 and J usage is TRBJ1-1; D is unclear. Trimming pared 0 bases from V and 3 bases from J, leaving 11 bases between. This CDR3 has 15 amino acids. Germline V gene data show CDR1 as MNHEY and CDR2 as SVGAGI. Written as DNA, the CDR3 is TGTGCCAGCAGTTACTCTCCCTGGGGAGACACTGAAGCTTTCTTT. It encodes CASSYSPWGDTEAFF.

At least ten counts were recorded for this clonotype. The chain joins TRBV27 to TRBJ1-2; no reliable D call. CDR1 MNHEY and CDR2 SMNVEV come from the germline V gene (reference sequence). The V and J ends lost 3 bases and 4 bases respectively, with 12 bases between them. This CDR3 has 14 amino acids. This CDR3 reads CASSFGSNSYGYTF. CDR3 bases: TGTGCCAGCAGTTTTGGCAGCAACTCCTATGGCTACACCTTC.

Many counts were recorded for this clonotype. The chain has TRBV6-1 and TRBJ1-6; the D is unclear. The CDR3 loop spans 14 amino acids. Germline-derived CDR1 and CDR2 are MNHNS and SASEGT. With 7 bases removed from V and 0 bases from J, the gap between germline ends came to 7 bases. CDR3 amino acids: CASTRSSYNSPLHF. CDR3 sequence (DNA): TGTGCCAGCACCAGGAGCTCCTATAATTCACCCCTCCACTTT.

In its sample, this clonotype was seen many times. The rearrangement uses TRBV5-1 and TRBJ1-4; 9 bases match TRBD1. The J segment lost 5 bases and the V segment lost 3 bases, leaving 8 bases of the junction unmatched. This CDR3 contains 16 residues. Germline-derived CDR1 and CDR2 are SGHRS and YFSETQ. CDR3: CASSSKATGGNEKLFF. CDR3 coding DNA: TGCGCCAGCAGCTCCAAGGCAACAGGGGGCAATGAAAAACTGTTTTTT.

The V call is TRBV7-2, the J call TRBJ1-2, with a weak D call TRBD1 (6 bases). Trimming took 5 bases from V and 4 from J, leaving 17 bases between them. CDR1 and CDR2 from the germline V gene are SGHTA and FQGNSA. There are 15 residues in the CDR3. This chain's CDR3 is CASSQRGEGVYGYTF. CDR3 DNA: TGTGCCAGCAGCCAGAGGGGGGAAGGTGTCTATGGCTACACCTTC.

This clonotype was seen only a few times. The rearrangement uses TRBV6-2 or TRBV6-3 and TRBJ1-5; TRBD1 is a possible D gene (5 bases). The CDR3 runs 15 residues. Germline lookup yields CDR1 MNHEY and CDR2 SVGEGT. V lost 5 bases to trimming and J lost 3 bases, with 14 bases between them. The chain's CDR3 is CASSPGTTFNQPQHF. The CDR3 nucleotides read TGTGCCAGCAGTCCCGGGACCACCTTCAATCAGCCCCAGCATTTT.

This clonotype was counted at least ten times. The chain uses TRBV6-6 and TRBJ2-1, with 10 nucleotides matching TRBD1. Germline assignment: CDR1 MNHNY and CDR2 SVGAGI (reference sequence). This CDR3 contains 15 residues. The junction had 5 bases not matched to a gene; V was cut back by 6 bases and J by 3 bases. CDR3 DNA: TGTGCCAGCAGCCGGGACAGGGGAAGCTACAATGAGCAGTTCTTC. Its translation is CASSRDRGSYNEQFF.

This clonotype occurred many times. The J gene is TRBJ2-1, the V gene TRBV5-1, with D tentatively TRBD2 (5 bases). This CDR3 spans 15 amino acids. Germline CDR1 and CDR2: SGHRS and YFSETQ. Trimming removed 1 base from V and 7 bases from J, with 15 bases in between. The CDR3 spells CASSLLQRFRNEQFF. CDR3 DNA: TGCGCCAGCAGCTTGCTGCAGCGGTTTAGGAATGAGCAGTTCTTC.

The sample holds many counts of this clonotype. The rearrangement joins TRBV6-5 to TRBJ2-5, with D tentatively TRBD2 (7 bases). The CDR3 consists of 16 residues. Germline V CDR1 and CDR2: MNHEY, SVGAGI. Trimming stripped 3 bases from V and 7 bases from J, with 21 bases between. Written as DNA, the CDR3 is TGTGCCAGCAGTTATTTGTCGACGGGGGGCAGGGGGACCCAGTACTTC. Translating gives CASSYLSTGGRGTQYF.

This clonotype was seen many times. The rearrangement joins TRBV6-4 to TRBJ1-1; D gene ambiguous. CDR1 and CDR2 (germline): MRHNA, SNTAGT. The CDR3 loop spans 13 amino acids. The V end lost 5 bases, the J end lost 0 bases, and 7 bases lay between the germline ends. DNA for the CDR3: TGTGCCAGCAGTCGCGTTGTGAACACTGAAGCTTTCTTT. Translating gives CASSRVVNTEAFF.

This clonotype appeared many times. The chain has TRBV12-3 or TRBV12-4 and TRBJ2-7; D ambiguous. The CDR3 is 12 residues long. With 6 bases removed from V and 7 bases from J, the gap between germline ends came to 13 bases. The CDR3 loop reads CASSLIAEEQYF. In DNA form, the CDR3 reads TGTGCCAGCAGCCTGATAGCTGAGGAGCAGTACTTC.

In this sample, this clonotype turned up many times. J is TRBJ1-4 and V is TRBV25-1; 12 bases align to TRBD1. V trimming: 1 base; J trimming: 8 bases; junction bases outside the gene matches: 17. Germline V CDR1 and CDR2: MGHDK, SYGVNS. This CDR3 is 20 amino acids long. CDR3 protein: CASSELNRDRGLGSLEKLFF. CDR3 nucleotides: TGTGCCAGCAGTGAATTGAACCGGGACAGGGGGCTCGGTAGTCTGGAAAAACTGTTTTTT.

This clonotype was seen many times. The chain recombines TRBV30 with TRBJ1-1; D is undetermined. V was trimmed by 1 base and J by 8 bases, leaving 8 bases between them. Germline CDR1 GTSNPN, CDR2 SVGIG (reference sequence). This CDR3 has 11 amino acids. CDR3 DNA: TGTGCCTGGAGTGACAAGGCGGAAGCTTTCTTT. Protein: CAWSDKAEAFF.

This clonotype has ten or more counts. The chain is built from TRBV18 and TRBJ1-5; possible D gene TRBD1, 5 bases. Trimming removed 2 bases from V and 1 base from J, with 6 bases in between. Germline-derived CDR1 and CDR2 are KGHSH and LQKENI. The CDR3 has 14 residues. The CDR3 region is CASSPRDSNQPQHF. CDR3 DNA sequence: TGTGCCAGCTCACCAAGGGACAGCAATCAGCCCCAGCATTTT.

This clonotype was observed many times. The rearrangement joins TRBV7-9 to TRBJ1-4; D possibly corresponds to TRBD1 (5 bases). Trimming took 1 base from V and 2 from J, leaving 11 bases between them. This CDR3 is 16 amino acids long. The germline CDR1 and CDR2 sequences are SEHNR and FQNEAQ (reference sequence). The CDR3: CASSLGRGLTNEKLFF. DNA of the CDR3: TGTGCCAGCAGCTTAGGGAGGGGCTTGACTAATGAAAAACTGTTTTTT.

This clonotype was recorded many times. The chain's CDR3 is CASSNRQAFPSTDTQYF. The CDR3 DNA reads TGTGCCAGCAGTAACCGACAGGCCTTCCCTAGCACAGATACGCAGTATTTT. The genes are TRBV6-2 or TRBV6-3 and TRBJ2-3; a weak D match, TRBD1 (6 bases). V was pared by 5 bases and J by 0 bases, with 18 bases between. This CDR3 has 17 amino acids. Germline CDR1 reads MNHEY; CDR2 reads SVGEGT.

This clonotype was picked up a small number of times. The chain has TRBV10-3 and TRBJ2-6; D ambiguous. Trimming stripped 6 bases from V and 1 base from J, with 4 bases between. This CDR3 comprises 13 residues. Germline loops: CDR1 ENHRY, CDR2 SYGVKD. The CDR3 region is CAIRGSGANVLTF. CDR3 DNA sequence: TGTGCCATCAGGGGATCTGGGGCCAACGTCCTGACTTTC.

This clonotype showed up many times. CDR3 bases: TGTGCCAGCAGTTTTAAGCCCCACCGCAGGAACACTGAAGCTTTCTTT. It is translated as CASSFKPHRRNTEAFF. The V gene is TRBV12-3 or TRBV12-4, the J gene TRBJ1-1; D gene unclear. The V end lost 3 bases, the J end lost 1 base, and 15 bases lay between the germline ends. The CDR3 spans 16 residues.

The table lists this clonotype with a few counts. The rearrangement uses TRBV7-2 and TRBJ2-5; a possible D gene is TRBD2 (5 bases). Germline V gene sequence: CDR1 SGHTA, CDR2 FQGNSA. The CDR3 runs 17 residues. With 5 bases removed from V and 6 bases from J, the gap between germline ends came to 25 bases. CDR3 sequence: CASSQWGSARMSKTQYF. The DNA for the CDR3 is TGTGCCAGCAGCCAGTGGGGTAGCGCCCGTATGTCAAAGACCCAGTACTTC.

The sample holds a few counts of this clonotype. In DNA form, the CDR3 reads TGTGCCAGCAGTGGACAGGGACTAGAGCAGTTCTTC. Its translation is CASSGQGLEQFF. This chain links TRBV12-3 or TRBV12-4 with TRBJ2-1, with a possible D match to TRBD1 (8 bases). Trimming stripped 5 bases from V and 10 bases from J, with 12 bases between. The CDR3 consists of 12 residues.